This T cell receptor beta chain was identified during a study of blood T cell repertoires in COVID-19. Study at large: Samples representing acute and convalescent COVID-19 were sourced from the United States, Italy and Spain. The cDNA or gDNA used as material had been derived from T cells, B-cell-depleted T cells, or PBMCs.

Original handling: Scientists estimated how many nucleated cells there were by amplifying reference gene primers. Sequencing used immunoSEQ multiplex PCR; TCRdb keeps in-frame clones, though not all of them. V and J calls and clone size are as listed in that table; D and trimming were resolved from the DNA. The profile shows some 190,000 clones, 76% of them singletons. The germline V gene encodes CDR1 SQVTM and CDR2 ANQGSEA. The ends were cut back, 5 bases at V and 0 bases at J, with 8 bases in the middle. The CDR3 has 13 residues. The sample taken for sequencing was peripheral blood. The chain has TRBV29-1 and TRBJ1-3; the D gene is possibly TRBD1 (6 bases). This sequence was found in a woman aged 50 to 60 with active or convalescent COVID-19. The CDR3 DNA is TGCAGCGTTAGGGGGAGCTCTGGAAACACCATATATTTT. It yields the protein CSVRGSSGNTIYF.